This T cell receptor (beta chain) was documented in a study of graft-versus-host responses after intestinal transplantation. Across the whole study: Recipients were given multivisceral, liver-intestinal, or isolated intestinal transplants. All recipients were given anti-thymocyte globulin induction, and tacrolimus and steroids were then administered for around three years.

Details on this clone: Antigen specificity is unknown.

V was clipped by 6 bases and J by 2 bases, with 10 bases between them. Germline values: CDR1 MNHNS, CDR2 SASEGT. CDR3 length: 13 residues. Study observations and caveats: Patients with graft-donor T cell macrochimerism had high graft-versus-host to host-versus-graft clonal ratios in allografts. Circulating GvH clones peaking coincided with falling HvG clones soon after transplant.

Measured with immunoSEQ multiplex PCR; TCRdb has only the in-frame clones, and not every one. The data show around 100,000 clones, roughly 87% seen once. The clonotype comes from a human donor who was the organ donor for an intestinal transplant. Specimen: unstimulated CD4+ T cells sorted from spleen or lymph node cells, collected before transplant. V gene TRBV6-1 combines with J gene TRBJ1-2, with D maybe TRBD1 (6 bases). The CDR3 spells CASRQGANYGYTF. The CDR3 DNA follows: TGTGCCAGCAGACAGGGAGCCAACTATGGCTACACCTTC.